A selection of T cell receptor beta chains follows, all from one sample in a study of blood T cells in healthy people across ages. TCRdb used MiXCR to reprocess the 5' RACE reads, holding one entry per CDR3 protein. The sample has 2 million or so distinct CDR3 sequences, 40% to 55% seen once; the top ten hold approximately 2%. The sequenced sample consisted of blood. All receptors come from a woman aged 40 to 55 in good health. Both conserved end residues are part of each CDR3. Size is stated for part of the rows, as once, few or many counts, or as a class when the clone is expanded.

CDR3aa: CSVQVGSDQPQHF
j_gene: TRBJ1-5
abundance: few
v_gene: TRBV29-1

CDR3aa: CARPNIRYF
j_gene: TRBJ2-4
abundance: .
v_gene: TRBV27

CDR3aa: CASSEWAGETDTQYF
j_gene: TRBJ2-3
abundance: many
v_gene: TRBV25-1

CDR3aa: CASSSGGEGTATDTQYF
j_gene: TRBJ2-3
abundance: .
v_gene: TRBV7-9

CDR3aa: CAISGLADGETQYF
j_gene: TRBJ2-5
abundance: few
v_gene: TRBV10-3

CDR3aa: CASCRAWADTQYF
j_gene: TRBJ2-3
abundance: few
v_gene: TRBV12-3/TRBV12-4

CDR3aa: CASSYGTGLRETQYF
j_gene: TRBJ2-5
abundance: once
v_gene: TRBV6-5

CDR3aa: CASSYSPVRADTQYF
j_gene: TRBJ2-3
abundance: few
v_gene: TRBV6-2/TRBV6-3

CDR3aa: CASSLSGDRIPNSPLHF
j_gene: TRBJ1-6
abundance: .
v_gene: TRBV27

CDR3aa: CASSQVSDRVNYGYTF
j_gene: TRBJ1-2
abundance: few
v_gene: TRBV4-2

CDR3aa: CASSYAWDVLRGNQPQHF
j_gene: TRBJ1-5
abundance: .
v_gene: TRBV6-2/TRBV6-3

CDR3aa: CSASTSNTQYF
j_gene: TRBJ2-3
abundance: .
v_gene: TRBV20-1

CDR3aa: CASSYELAGEKFYNEQYF
j_gene: .
abundance: .
v_gene: TRBV6-2/TRBV6-3

CDR3aa: CASSHRQGSSYNSPLHF
j_gene: TRBJ1-6
abundance: .
v_gene: TRBV4-2

CDR3aa: CASSTGGAGHEQFF
j_gene: TRBJ2-1
abundance: .
v_gene: TRBV28

CDR3aa: CASRSQQGVYGYTF
j_gene: TRBJ1-2
abundance: few
v_gene: TRBV7-2

CDR3aa: CASSHRGVLEETQYF
j_gene: TRBJ2-5
abundance: .
v_gene: TRBV3-1

CDR3aa: CASSQQGSFRYEQYF
j_gene: TRBJ2-7
abundance: .
v_gene: TRBV6-5

CDR3aa: CASSVEVSGYNEQFF
j_gene: TRBJ2-1
abundance: few
v_gene: TRBV9

CDR3aa: CSARARTAYEQYF
j_gene: TRBJ2-7
abundance: .
v_gene: TRBV20-1

CDR3aa: CAISEGGAQYNEQFF
j_gene: TRBJ2-1
abundance: .
v_gene: TRBV10-3

CDR3aa: CGARVVTSGVNTQYF
j_gene: TRBJ2-3
abundance: .
v_gene: TRBV20-1

CDR3aa: CASSSFRGYNEQFF
j_gene: TRBJ2-1
abundance: .
v_gene: TRBV6-5

CDR3aa: CASSQVITTISGANVLTF
j_gene: TRBJ2-6
abundance: .
v_gene: TRBV4-3

CDR3aa: CASGARVAKNIQYF
j_gene: TRBJ2-4
abundance: .
v_gene: TRBV13

CDR3aa: CASSYSEGGGNTQYF
j_gene: TRBJ2-3
abundance: many
v_gene: TRBV6-6

CDR3aa: CASRTVGTGVQYF
j_gene: TRBJ2-7
abundance: .
v_gene: TRBV12-3/TRBV12-4

CDR3aa: CASSLAVGGPQETQYF
j_gene: TRBJ2-5
abundance: .
v_gene: TRBV7-6

CDR3aa: CAISDGTSGERSTDTQYF
j_gene: TRBJ2-3
abundance: .
v_gene: TRBV10-3

CDR3aa: CASSQDPRRGFQETQYF
j_gene: .
abundance: .
v_gene: TRBV5-1

CDR3aa: CATARGQFNQPQHF
j_gene: TRBJ1-5
abundance: few
v_gene: TRBV24-1

CDR3aa: CSVPTSGRGGEAFF
j_gene: TRBJ1-1
abundance: .
v_gene: TRBV29-1

CDR3aa: CASSLASTGEQFF
j_gene: TRBJ2-1
abundance: .
v_gene: TRBV7-2

CDR3aa: CAISGTGVNQPQHF
j_gene: TRBJ1-5
abundance: .
v_gene: TRBV10-3

CDR3aa: CASSFYPGREQFF
j_gene: TRBJ2-1
abundance: .
v_gene: TRBV27

CDR3aa: CASSVGSGTRPNERFF
j_gene: TRBJ2-1
abundance: .
v_gene: TRBV9

CDR3aa: CASSLEASGAALLSPLHF
j_gene: TRBJ1-6
abundance: .
v_gene: TRBV11-2

CDR3aa: CASSLDRVQNIQYF
j_gene: TRBJ2-4
abundance: few
v_gene: TRBV6-5

CDR3aa: CSARVGGGGDTQYF
j_gene: TRBJ2-3
abundance: few
v_gene: TRBV20-1

CDR3aa: CASSFVGGGPGELFF
j_gene: TRBJ2-2
abundance: .
v_gene: TRBV7-2

CDR3aa: CASTGFELETQYF
j_gene: TRBJ2-5
abundance: once
v_gene: TRBV3-1

CDR3aa: CASSLGGTQPQHF
j_gene: TRBJ1-5
abundance: .
v_gene: TRBV28

CDR3aa: CASRVQGLLSGANVLTF
j_gene: TRBJ2-6
abundance: few
v_gene: TRBV28

CDR3aa: CASSRLAGGNTEAFF
j_gene: TRBJ1-1
abundance: .
v_gene: TRBV5-1